This T cell receptor beta chain was recovered during a study of cytomegalovirus exposure and HLA in healthy donors. As for the study in general: The roughly 110 validation repertoires were reported in a later analysis to have been generated on the same platform as the approximately 700 first-cohort repertoires. Study observations and caveats: The study flagged some 170 TCR beta chains as cytomegalovirus-associated.

The assay was immunoSEQ multiplex PCR, and TCRdb's table has in-frame clones only and misses some. Among fewer than 250,000 clones listed, 65% to 85% were seen once. Comments on this clone: Its antigen is unidentified.

The germline V and J ends were trimmed by 3 bases and 2 bases, with 11 bases remaining between them. In germline, CDR1 is LNHDA, CDR2 SQIVND (reference sequence). The CDR3 spans 14 residues. This TCR came from a woman in her twenties or thirties in good health and CMV-seropositive. The rearrangement uses TRBV19 and TRBJ2-7; the D is unclear. Sequencing was done on a sample of PBMCs. CDR3 residues: CASSIAATTYEQYF. The CDR3 DNA reads TGTGCCAGTAGTATCGCTGCGACAACCTACGAGCAGTACTTC.